The subject of this entry is one TCR beta chain. Its antigen is not yet known. Base qualities are not recorded, but no much larger clone differs from it by a single base. The collaborating institutions used their own protocols to collect whole blood in K2EDTA tubes. For TCRbeta analysis, collaborator samples were shipped as frozen whole blood, as isolated PBMCs, or as DNA extracted from either sample type. TCRbeta CDR3 regions were amplified from genomic DNA by means of the immunoSEQ Assay, a bias-controlled multiplex PCR. The authors' pipeline ran thus. Nucleated cell counts per sample were estimated from amplification of reference gene primers within the assay. To quantify the absolute abundance of each unique TCRbeta CDR3 rearrangement, sequence reads were collapsed and filtered. Productive Simpson clonality was computed per sample as the square root of Simpson's diversity index over productive rearrangements. In its TCRdb copy, this immuneACCESS table keeps in-frame sequences only and misses some clones. Where compared with another copy, unresolved V genes explain less than half of these, and the others have no known cause. The D gene and trimming were derived from the DNA, and the V and J assignments and clone size from that table. The sample data list 85,000 to 120,000 clones, and about 91% of these were observed just once. The leading ten clones occupy 4.2% of the sample.

The sample is drawn from a study of blood T cell repertoires in COVID-19 (TCRdb year 2020). Broadly, across the study: Samples covering the acute and convalescent phases of COVID-19 were provided by collaborators in the United States, Italy and Spain. Deeply sampled blood TCRbeta repertoires from subjects exposed to, actively infected with, or recovered from COVID-19 were included in the dataset. The sample metadata nearly always contained a de-identified subject ID, COVID-19 status, age in years and sex. The samples were drawn from two sources: the first 160 participants of the ongoing ImmuneRACE study, and some 1,300 subjects contributed by 6 global collaborators. A freely available public database, intended as a resource for researchers studying the immune response to SARS-CoV-2, is where the repertoires were released. Where available, HLA class I and class II types were obtained from metadata supplied by the sample provider rather than from assay-based typing. The prospective study material was composed of cDNA or gDNA derived from T cells, B-cell-depleted T cells, or PBMCs.

What the authors observed across the whole study: Clinical and demographic metadata were provided uncurated, with the amount varying by source and participant.

The CDR3 sequence holds 13 residues, the cysteine and phenylalanine included. The only DNA kept is the CDR3, 39 bases in frame from the first base. CDR1 and CDR2 (MNHEY, SVGEGT) derive from the germline V gene. Cut back by 5 bases and 4 bases, the V and J ends lie 11 bases apart. Recombination linked TRBV6-2 or TRBV6-3 to TRBJ1-2; the D region possibly corresponds to TRBD1 (6 bases align). Sequenced sample: peripheral blood. The source is a man aged 18 to 29 with acute or convalescent COVID-19. The nucleotides read TGTGCCAGCAGTACAGGGAACATCTATGGCTACACCTTC. Translated, this is CASSTGNIYGYTF.